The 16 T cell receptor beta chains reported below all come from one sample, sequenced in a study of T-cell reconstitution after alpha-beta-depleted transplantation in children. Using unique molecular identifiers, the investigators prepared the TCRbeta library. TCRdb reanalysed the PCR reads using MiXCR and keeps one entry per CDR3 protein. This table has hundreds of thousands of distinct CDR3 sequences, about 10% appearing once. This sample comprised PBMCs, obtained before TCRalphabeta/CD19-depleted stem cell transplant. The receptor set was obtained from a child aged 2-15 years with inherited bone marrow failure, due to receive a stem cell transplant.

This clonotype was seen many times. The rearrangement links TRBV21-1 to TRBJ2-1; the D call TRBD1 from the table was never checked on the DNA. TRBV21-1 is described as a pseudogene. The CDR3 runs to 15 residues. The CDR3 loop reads CASSNFGTIPRGQFF. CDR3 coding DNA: TGTGCCAGCAGCAACTTTGGGACAATCCCCAGAGGGCAGTTCTTC.

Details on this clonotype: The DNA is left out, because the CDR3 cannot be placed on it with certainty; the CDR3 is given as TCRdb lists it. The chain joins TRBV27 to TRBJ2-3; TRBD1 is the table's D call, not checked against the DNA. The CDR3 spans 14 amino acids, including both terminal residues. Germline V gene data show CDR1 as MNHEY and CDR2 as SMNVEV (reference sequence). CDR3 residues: CASSPGVASGARYF.

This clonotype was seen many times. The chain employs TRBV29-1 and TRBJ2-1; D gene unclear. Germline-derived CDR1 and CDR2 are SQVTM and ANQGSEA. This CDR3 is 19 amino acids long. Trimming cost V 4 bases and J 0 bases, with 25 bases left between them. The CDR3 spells CSVGENGRIAPSSYNEQFF. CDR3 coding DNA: TGCAGCGTTGGAGAAAACGGCCGTATAGCCCCCAGCTCCTACAATGAGCAGTTCTTC.

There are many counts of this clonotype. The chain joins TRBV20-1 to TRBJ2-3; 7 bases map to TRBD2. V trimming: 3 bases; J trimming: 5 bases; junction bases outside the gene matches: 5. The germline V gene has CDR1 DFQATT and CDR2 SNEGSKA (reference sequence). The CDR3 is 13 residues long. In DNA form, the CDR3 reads TGCAGTGCTAGTGTATCGGGGGGAGATACGCAGTATTTT. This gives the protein CSASVSGGDTQYF.

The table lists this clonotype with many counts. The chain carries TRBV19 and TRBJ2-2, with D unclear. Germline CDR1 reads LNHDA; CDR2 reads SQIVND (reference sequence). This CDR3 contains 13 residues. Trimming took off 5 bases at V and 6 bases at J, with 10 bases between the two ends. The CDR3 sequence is CASSARQSGELFF. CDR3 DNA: TGTGCCAGTAGTGCGCGACAATCCGGGGAGCTGTTTTTT.

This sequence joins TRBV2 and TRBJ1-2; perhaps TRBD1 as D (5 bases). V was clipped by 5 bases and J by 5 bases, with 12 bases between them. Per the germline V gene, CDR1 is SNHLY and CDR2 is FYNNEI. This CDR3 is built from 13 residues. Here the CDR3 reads CASSFAEGYGYTF. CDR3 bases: TGTGCCAGCAGTTTCGCGGAGGGGTATGGCTACACCTTC.

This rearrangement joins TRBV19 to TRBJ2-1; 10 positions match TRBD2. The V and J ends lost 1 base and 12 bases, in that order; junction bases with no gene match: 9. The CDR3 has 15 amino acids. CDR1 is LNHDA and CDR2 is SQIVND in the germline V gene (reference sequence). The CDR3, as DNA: TGTGCCAGTAGTATAGGCCCTAGCGGGGGCACCGGGCAGTTCTTC. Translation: CASSIGPSGGTGQFF.

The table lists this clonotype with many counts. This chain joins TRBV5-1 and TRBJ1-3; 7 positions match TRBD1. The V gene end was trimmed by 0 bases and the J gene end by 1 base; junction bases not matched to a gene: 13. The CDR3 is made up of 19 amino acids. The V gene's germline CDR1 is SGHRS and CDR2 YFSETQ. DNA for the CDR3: TGCGCCAGCAGCTTGGGCACCTCAGCACCCAGGGGGTCTGGAAACACCATATATTTT. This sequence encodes CASSLGTSAPRGSGNTIYF.

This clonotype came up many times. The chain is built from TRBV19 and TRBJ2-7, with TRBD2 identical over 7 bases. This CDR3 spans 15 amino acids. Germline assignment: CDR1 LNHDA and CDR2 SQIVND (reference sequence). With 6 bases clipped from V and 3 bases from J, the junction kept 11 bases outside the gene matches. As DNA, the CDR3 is TGTGCCAGTAGGGTAAGAATCGGGACTAACTACGAGCAGTACTTC. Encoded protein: CASRVRIGTNYEQYF. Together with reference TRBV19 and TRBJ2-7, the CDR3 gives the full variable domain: DGGITQSPKYLFRKEGQNVTLSCEQNLNHDAMYWYRQDPGQGLRLIYYSQIVNDFQKGDIAEGYSVSREKKESFPLTVTSAQKNPTAFYLCASRVRIGTNYEQYFGPGTRLTVT.

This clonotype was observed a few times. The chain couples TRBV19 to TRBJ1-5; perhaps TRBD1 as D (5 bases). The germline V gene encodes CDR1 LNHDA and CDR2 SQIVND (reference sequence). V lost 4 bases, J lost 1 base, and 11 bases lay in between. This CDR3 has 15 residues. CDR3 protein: CASSTWGMSNQPQHF. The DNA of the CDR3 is TGTGCCAGTAGTACTTGGGGGATGAGCAATCAGCCCCAGCATTTT. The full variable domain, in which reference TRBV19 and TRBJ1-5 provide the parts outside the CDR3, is DGGITQSPKYLFRKEGQNVTLSCEQNLNHDAMYWYRQDPGQGLRLIYYSQIVNDFQKGDIAEGYSVSREKKESFPLTVTSAQKNPTAFYLCASSTWGMSNQPQHFGDGTRLSIL.

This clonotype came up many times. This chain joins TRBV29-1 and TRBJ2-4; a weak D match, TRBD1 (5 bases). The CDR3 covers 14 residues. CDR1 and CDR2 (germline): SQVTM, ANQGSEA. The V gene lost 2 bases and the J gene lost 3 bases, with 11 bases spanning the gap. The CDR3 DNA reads TGCAGCGTTGAAAGGGCCGACAGCAAAAACATTCAGTACTTC. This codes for CSVERADSKNIQYF.

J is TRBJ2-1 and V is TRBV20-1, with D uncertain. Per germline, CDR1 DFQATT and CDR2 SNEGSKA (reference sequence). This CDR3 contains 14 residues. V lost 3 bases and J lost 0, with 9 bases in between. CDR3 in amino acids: CSARGGFSYNEQFF. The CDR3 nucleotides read TGCAGTGCTAGGGGCGGATTCTCCTACAATGAGCAGTTCTTC.

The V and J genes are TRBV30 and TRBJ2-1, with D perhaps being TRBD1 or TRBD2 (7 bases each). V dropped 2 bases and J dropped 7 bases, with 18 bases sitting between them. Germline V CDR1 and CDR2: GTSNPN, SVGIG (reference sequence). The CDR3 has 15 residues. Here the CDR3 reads CAWSQGGGSGNEQFF. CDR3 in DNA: TGTGCCTGGAGTCAGGGGGGCGGGAGTGGGAATGAGCAGTTCTTC.

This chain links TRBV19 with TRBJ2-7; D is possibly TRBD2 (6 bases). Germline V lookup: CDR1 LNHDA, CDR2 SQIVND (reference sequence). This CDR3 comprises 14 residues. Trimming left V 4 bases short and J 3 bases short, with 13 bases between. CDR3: CASSTAGLFYEQYF. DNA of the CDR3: TGTGCCAGTAGTACGGCGGGACTGTTCTACGAGCAGTACTTC.

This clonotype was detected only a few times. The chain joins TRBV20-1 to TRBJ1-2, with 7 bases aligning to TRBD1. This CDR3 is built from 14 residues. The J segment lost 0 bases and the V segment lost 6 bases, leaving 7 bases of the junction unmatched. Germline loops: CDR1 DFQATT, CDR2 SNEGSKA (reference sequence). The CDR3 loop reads CSASGDSANYGYTF. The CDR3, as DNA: TGCAGTGCAAGCGGGGACAGCGCTAACTATGGCTACACCTTC.

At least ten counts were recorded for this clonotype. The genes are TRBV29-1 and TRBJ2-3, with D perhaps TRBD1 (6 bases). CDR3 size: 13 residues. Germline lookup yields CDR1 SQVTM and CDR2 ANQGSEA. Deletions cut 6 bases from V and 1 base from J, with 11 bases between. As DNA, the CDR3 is TGCAGCGTACAGGGTTGGGGCACAGATACGCAGTATTTT. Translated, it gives CSVQGWGTDTQYF.